What follows are 12 T cell receptor beta chains derived from one specimen sequenced in a study of cytomegalovirus exposure and HLA in healthy donors. The study ran its PCR with 60 Vbeta and 13 Jbeta primers. Sequencing used immunoSEQ multiplex PCR; TCRdb keeps in-frame clones, though not all of them. The data show about 170,000 clones, around 80% seen once. Sequenced sample: PBMCs. The receptors stem from a boy aged 2-9 years in good health and CMV-seronegative.

J is TRBJ2-7 and V is TRBV27; D not resolved. Trimming pared 0 bases from V and 0 bases from J, leaving 9 bases between. From germline, CDR1 is MNHEY and CDR2 SMNVEV (reference sequence). The length of the CDR3 is 15 residues. In DNA, the CDR3 is TGTGCCAGCAGTTTATCCTCAGAATACTCCTACGAGCAGTACTTC. As protein: CASSLSSEYSYEQYF.

V is TRBV18 and J is TRBJ1-2; D gene unclear. Trimming took 3 bases from V and 6 from J, leaving 11 bases between them. This CDR3 spans 13 amino acids. Per germline, CDR1 KGHSH and CDR2 LQKENI. The CDR3 protein is CASSPRSGDGYTF. Written as DNA, the CDR3 is TGTGCCAGCTCACCCCGGTCCGGGGATGGCTACACCTTC.

This CDR3 reads CATRRGDRYNEQFF. The CDR3 region has the DNA TGTGCCACCAGACGCGGGGATAGGTACAATGAGCAGTTCTTC. The rearrangement uses TRBV15 and TRBJ2-1, with D perhaps matching TRBD2 (6 bases). The CDR3 has 14 amino acids. In germline, CDR1 is LNHNV, CDR2 YYDKDF (reference sequence). Trimming cost V 6 bases and J 4 bases, with 13 bases left between them. The full variable domain, in which reference TRBV15 and TRBJ2-1 provide the parts outside the CDR3, is DAMVIQNPRYQVTQFGKPVTLSCSQTLNHNVMYWYQQKSSQAPKLLFHYYDKDFNNEADTPDNFQSRRPNTSFCFLDIRSPGLGDTAMYLCATRRGDRYNEQFFGPGTRLTVL.

V gene TRBV27 combines with J gene TRBJ1-4, with TRBD1 identical over 8 bases. The J segment lost 8 bases and the V segment lost 2 bases, leaving 7 bases of the junction unmatched. CDR1 and CDR2 (germline): MNHEY, SMNVEV (reference sequence). The CDR3 sequence is 15 residues long. CDR3 DNA sequence: TGTGCCAGCAGTTTACAGGGGGCGAAACGAGAAAAACTGTTTTTT. Protein: CASSLQGAKREKLFF.

The CDR3 sequence is CASSQKRSSGRALGNEQFF. The CDR3 bases are TGTGCCAGCTCTCAAAAGCGGTCTAGCGGGAGGGCCCTCGGGAATGAGCAGTTCTTC. This rearrangement joins TRBV13 to TRBJ2-1, with 12 bases lining up with TRBD2. Losses at the gene ends were 8 bases for V and 7 bases for J; bases not matched to a gene: 21. The CDR3 loop spans 19 amino acids. Per germline, CDR1 PRHDT and CDR2 FYEKMQ (reference sequence).

This rearrangement joins TRBV4-1 to TRBJ2-1, with TRBD2 identical over 8 bases. CDR3 size: 14 residues. V was pared by 1 base and J by 7 bases, with 3 bases of the junction left unmatched. Germline CDR1 and CDR2: MGHRA and YSYEKL. The CDR3 bases are TGCGCCAGCAGCCAAGGTGTAGCGGGGAATGAGCAGTTCTTC. Protein sequence: CASSQGVAGNEQFF.

The chain recombines TRBV5-8 with TRBJ2-7, with D maybe TRBD2 (6 bases). V lost 0 bases to trimming and J lost 12 bases, with 19 bases between them. There are 14 residues in the CDR3. Germline V lookup: CDR1 SGHTS, CDR2 YDEGEE. CDR3 sequence reads: CASSLGGRNHVMYV. CDR3 bases: TGTGCCAGCAGCTTGGGGGGGAGGAATCATGTCATGTACGTC.

This clone has more than one count but fewer than ten. The same CDR3 can be traced to other DNA sequences in this sample. The chain's CDR3 is CASSLKSLSTEAFF. The CDR3, as DNA: TGTGCCAGCAGTCTTAAGAGTCTGTCTACTGAAGCTTTCTTT. This chain uses TRBV6-6 with TRBJ1-1; no clear D. V was cut by 5 bases and J by 5 bases, with 15 bases left in between. Germline CDR1 reads MNHNY; CDR2 reads SVGAGI (reference sequence). The CDR3 is 14 residues long.

This rearrangement joins TRBV14 to TRBJ1-4; no clear D. CDR1 is SGHDN and CDR2 is FVKESK in the germline V gene. V was pared by 3 bases and J by 4 bases, with 12 bases between. The CDR3 has 15 amino acids. The CDR3, as DNA: TGTGCCAGCAGCCAGGCCGATTTCATTAATGAAAAACTGTTTTTT. The encoded protein is CASSQADFINEKLFF.

The chain is built from TRBV5-4 and TRBJ1-1, with no clear D. There are 13 residues in the CDR3. The germline CDR1 and CDR2 sequences are SGHNT and YYREEE (reference sequence). Trimming removed 4 bases from V and 7 bases from J, with 14 bases in between. CDR3 DNA: TGTGCCAGCAGCCCCTCGGGGAAACTTGAAGCTTTCTTT. This gives the protein CASSPSGKLEAFF.

This chain connects TRBV27 to TRBJ2-1; D gene uncertain. This CDR3 is 15 amino acids long. Germline-derived CDR1 and CDR2 are MNHEY and SMNVEV (reference sequence). V lost 3 bases, J lost 7 bases, and 16 bases lay in between. CDR3 region: CASSFVPFSRNEQFF. CDR3 nucleotides: TGTGCCAGCAGTTTCGTACCCTTCAGTCGAAATGAGCAGTTCTTC.

The V call is TRBV18, the J call TRBJ2-5; D unresolved. V was clipped by 0 bases and J by 2 bases, with 7 bases between them. CDR1 is KGHSH and CDR2 is LQKENI in the germline V gene. The CDR3 loop spans 14 amino acids. The CDR3 protein is CASSPPYPQETQYF. CDR3 coding DNA: TGTGCCAGCTCACCACCCTACCCACAAGAGACCCAGTACTTC.